This T cell receptor (beta chain) was sequenced for a study of blood T cells in healthy people across ages. Using a J-beta primer mix together with a sample-barcoded 5' primer, a second PCR was run for roughly 7 to 11 cycles. TCRdb re-called the 5' RACE reads with MiXCR, one entry per CDR3 protein. The table has 1.5 million to 2 million distinct CDR3 sequences, about 50% seen once. Material for sequencing was blood. The receptor comes from a woman aged 40 to 50 in good health.

The CDR3 protein is CSASLTVTGYGYTF. The CDR3 nucleotides read TGCAGTGCTAGTCTGACAGTAACAGGGTATGGCTACACCTTC. The chain recombines TRBV20-1 with TRBJ1-2, with D possibly matching TRBD1 (6 bases). The CDR3 covers 14 residues. Germline assignment: CDR1 DFQATT and CDR2 SNEGSKA (reference sequence). The V gene lost 3 bases and the J gene lost 5 bases, with 16 bases spanning the gap.